This T cell receptor beta chain is drawn from a study of blood T cell repertoires in COVID-19. Study-wide context: The samples span acute and convalescent COVID-19 from the United States, Italy and Spain. In each case, the material was cDNA or gDNA derived from T cells, B-cell-depleted T cells, or PBMCs.

Original processing methods: Cell counts per sample came from amplifying reference gene primers. Generated by immunoSEQ multiplex PCR, the TCRdb table keeps only in-frame clones and is missing some. The V and J calls and the clone size are those of that table, but D and trimming were determined from the DNA. The sample includes around 250,000 clones, around 82% seen only once; the top ten take 5.7%. CDR1 and CDR2 from the germline V gene are SGHDT and YYEEEE. The CDR3 consists of 19 residues. Trimming left V 4 bases short and J 5 bases short, with 30 bases between. The sequence was obtained from a man at least 80 years old with acute or convalescent COVID-19. The sequenced material came from peripheral blood. The genes are TRBV5-6 and TRBJ2-5; TRBD2 is a possible D gene (5 bases). The CDR3 loop is CASSPLAHNLAIEGETQYF. The CDR3 nucleotides are TGTGCCAGCAGCCCCCTTGCCCATAATCTAGCTATCGAGGGTGAGACCCAGTACTTC.